A single sample gave rise to the 8 T cell receptor beta chains below, sequenced in a study of blood T cell repertoires in COVID-19. Profiling relied on immunoSEQ multiplex PCR, and the TCRdb table lists in-frame clones only, not all of them. The data hold 50,000 to 65,000 clones, with 85% to 90% observed a single time. The sequencing sample was made of peripheral blood. These receptors were taken from a man in his 70s with acute or convalescent COVID-19.

The chain couples TRBV10-3 to TRBJ1-5; D may be TRBD1 (5 bases). Germline V lookup: CDR1 ENHRY, CDR2 SYGVKD. The CDR3 has 12 amino acids. Trimming removed 2 bases at V and 6 bases at J, with 5 bases between. The chain's CDR3 is CAISEQGQPQHF. CDR3 nucleotide sequence: TGTGCCATCAGTGAGCAGGGTCAGCCCCAGCATTTT.

This clone was observed a single time. The chain recombines TRBV14 with TRBJ2-3; D is possibly TRBD2 (5 bases). Germline assignment: CDR1 SGHDN and CDR2 FVKESK. Trimming shortened V by 0 bases and J by 0 bases, and 16 bases separated the two germline ends. The CDR3 length is 18 residues. The DNA of the CDR3 is TGTGCCAGCAGCCAAGATGCCGGGATTACTACTAGCACAGATACGCAGTATTTT. Translated: CASSQDAGITTSTDTQYF. Supplemented by reference TRBV14 and TRBJ2-3, the full variable domain reads EAGVTQFPSHSVIEKGQTVTLRCDPISGHDNLYWYRRVMGKEIKFLLHFVKESKQDESGMPNNRFLAERTGGTYSTLKVQPAELEDSGVYFCASSQDAGITTSTDTQYFGPGTRLTVL.

The CDR3 is CASSEAGASYGYTF. The CDR3 DNA sequence: TGTGCCAGCAGTGAAGCGGGGGCCAGCTATGGCTACACCTTC. V gene TRBV6-1 combines with J gene TRBJ1-2; the D gene is possibly TRBD1 (6 bases). The CDR3 has 14 residues. Trimming took off 0 bases at V and 4 bases at J, with 9 bases between the two ends. In germline, CDR1 is MNHNS, CDR2 SASEGT.

This clone was counted only a few times. V usage is TRBV29-1 and J usage is TRBJ1-5, with D unresolved. This CDR3 spans 13 amino acids. The V and J ends lost 4 bases and 9 bases respectively, with 16 bases between them. Germline V gene lookup returns CDR1 SQVTM and CDR2 ANQGSEA. The CDR3, as DNA: TGCAGCGTTGTCGGACTATCCGGCACGCCCCAGCATTTT. It encodes CSVVGLSGTPQHF.

The rearrangement joins TRBV5-1 to TRBJ2-7; 10 bases map to TRBD1. V lost 4 bases to trimming and J lost 6 bases; unmatched junction nucleotides: 7. The CDR3 loop spans 14 amino acids. CDR1 is SGHRS, CDR2 YFSETQ, per germline. CDR3 residues: CASSPGQGIGEQYF. The CDR3 region has the DNA TGCGCCAGCAGCCCGGGACAGGGGATCGGCGAGCAGTACTTC. Variable domain in full (rest from reference TRBV5-1 and TRBJ2-7): KAGVTQTPRYLIKTRGQQVTLSCSPISGHRSVSWYQQTPGQGLQFLFEYFSETQRNKGNFPGRFSGRQFSNSRSEMNVSTLELGDSALYLCASSPGQGIGEQYFGPGTRLTVT.

J is TRBJ2-3 and V is TRBV7-6; weak D call: TRBD1 (6 bases). V lost 0 bases and J lost 3, with 13 bases in between. CDR1 and CDR2 (germline): SGHVS, FNYEAQ. This CDR3 is built from 16 residues. The CDR3 here is CASSLAAGARTDTQYF. The CDR3 coding sequence is TGTGCCAGCAGCTTAGCAGCAGGGGCCCGGACAGATACGCAGTATTTT.

The J gene is TRBJ2-1, the V gene TRBV4-1; the match to TRBD2 covers 8 bases. The junction had 9 bases not matched to a gene; V was cut back by 0 bases and J by 8 bases. The CDR3 length is 16 residues. CDR1 is MGHRA, CDR2 YSYEKL, per germline. The CDR3 protein is CASSQDPGLGSYEQFF. The CDR3 DNA sequence: TGCGCCAGCAGCCAAGACCCGGGACTAGGAAGCTATGAGCAGTTCTTC.

The rearrangement links TRBV4-1 to TRBJ1-5; 7 positions agree with TRBD1. V dropped 5 bases and J dropped 4; count of bases not matched to a gene: 8. The CDR3 has 15 residues. Germline CDR1 and CDR2: MGHRA and YSYEKL. The CDR3 spells CASSEGGTANQPQHF. CDR3 nucleotides: TGCGCCAGCAGCGAAGGCGGGACAGCGAATCAGCCCCAGCATTTT.